These 6 T cell receptor beta chains were sequenced from one sample in a study of early T cells in non-severe SARS-CoV-2 infection. MiXCR was run by TCRdb on the 5' RACE reads, yielding one entry per CDR3 protein. The repertoire consists of tens of thousands of distinct CDR3 sequences, with about 10% occurring once and the leading ten covering over 7.5%. Sequenced material: whole blood, taken at baseline. These receptors were obtained from an adult who was a healthcare worker with PCR-confirmed SARS-CoV-2 infection or an uninfected control (not recorded which).

The count of this clonotype is one. CDR3 sequence: CASSEPPIQGTNTEAFF. In DNA form, the CDR3 reads TGTGCCAGCAGTGAACCTCCCATACAGGGAACTAACACTGAAGCTTTCTTT. The J gene is TRBJ1-1, the V gene TRBV6-1, with TRBD1 as a possible D gene (6 bases). The CDR3 extends over 17 amino acids. V lost 2 bases to trimming and J lost 2 bases, with 18 bases between them. Germline loops: CDR1 MNHNS, CDR2 SASEGT.

This clonotype has more than one count but fewer than ten. The genes are TRBV7-3 and TRBJ1-1, with D hard to call. The CDR3 runs 15 residues. Trimming removed 1 base at V and 8 bases at J, with 17 bases between. From germline, CDR1 is SGHTA and CDR2 FQGTGA. The CDR3 nucleotides are TGTGCCAGCAGCTTAAATGCGGGCGGAGTCGGCGAAGCTTTCTTT. This codes for CASSLNAGGVGEAFF.

The table lists this clonotype with a few counts. The genes are TRBV28 and TRBJ2-3, with 14 positions matching TRBD2. V lost 10 bases to trimming and J lost 6 bases; unmatched junction nucleotides: 6. Germline CDR1 and CDR2: MDHEN and SYDVKM. This CDR3 spans 14 amino acids. The CDR3 DNA sequence: TGTGCCACAAAGGGACTAGCGGGAGCCGATACGCAGTATTTT. Translation: CATKGLAGADTQYF. Filled out from reference TRBV28 and TRBJ2-3, the complete variable domain reads DVKVTQSSRYLVKRTGEKVFLECVQDMDHENMFWYRQDPGLGLRLIYFSYDVKMKEKGDIPEGYSVSREKKERFSLILESASTNQTSMYLCATKGLAGADTQYFGPGTRLTVL.

This clonotype appeared a few times. The CDR3 loop reads CASGKGQGINEQFF. The CDR3 DNA reads as TGTGCCAGCGGTAAGGGACAGGGGATCAATGAGCAGTTCTTC. This chain links TRBV2 with TRBJ2-1; 10 bases agree with TRBD1. V gave up 8 bases and J gave up 6 bases; unmatched junction bases: 7. Germline CDR1 and CDR2: SNHLY and FYNNEI. The CDR3 runs 14 residues.

This clonotype was counted a few times. This sequence joins TRBV28 and TRBJ1-1; possible D gene TRBD1, 5 bases. Germline CDR1 reads MDHEN; CDR2 reads SYDVKM. The V gene lost 7 bases and the J gene lost 8 bases, with 14 bases spanning the gap. The CDR3 consists of 12 residues. CDR3 in amino acids: CASNPAGGEAFF. CDR3 in DNA: TGTGCCAGCAACCCTGCGGGGGGAGAAGCTTTCTTT.

This clonotype was recorded a few times. The V gene is TRBV7-9, the J gene TRBJ1-3; D gene ambiguous. The V gene's germline CDR1 is SEHNR and CDR2 FQNEAQ (reference sequence). Trimming left V 4 bases short and J 0 bases short, with 10 bases between. The CDR3 consists of 15 residues. CDR3 DNA: TGTGCCAGCAGCTCGGACCGGGGCTCTGGAAACACCATATATTTT. It translates to CASSSDRGSGNTIYF.